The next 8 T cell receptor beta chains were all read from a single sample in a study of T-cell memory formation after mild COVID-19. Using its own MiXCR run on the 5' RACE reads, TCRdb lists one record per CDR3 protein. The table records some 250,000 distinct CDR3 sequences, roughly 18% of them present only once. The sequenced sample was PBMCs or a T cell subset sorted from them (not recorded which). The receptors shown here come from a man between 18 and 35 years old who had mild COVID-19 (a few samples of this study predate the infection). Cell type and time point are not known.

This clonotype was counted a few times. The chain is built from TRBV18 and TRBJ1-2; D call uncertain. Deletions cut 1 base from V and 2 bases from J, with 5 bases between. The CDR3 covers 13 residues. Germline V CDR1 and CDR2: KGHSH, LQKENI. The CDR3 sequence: CASSPLSNYGYTF. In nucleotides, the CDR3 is TGTGCCAGCTCACCACTCTCGAACTATGGCTACACCTTC.

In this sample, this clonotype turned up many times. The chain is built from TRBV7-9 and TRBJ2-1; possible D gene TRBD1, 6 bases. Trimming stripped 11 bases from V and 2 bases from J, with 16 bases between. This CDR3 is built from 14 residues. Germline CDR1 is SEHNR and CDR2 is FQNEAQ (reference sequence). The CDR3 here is CAGSRGATYNEQFF. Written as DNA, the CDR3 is TGTGCCGGAAGCAGGGGAGCTACCTACAATGAGCAGTTCTTC.

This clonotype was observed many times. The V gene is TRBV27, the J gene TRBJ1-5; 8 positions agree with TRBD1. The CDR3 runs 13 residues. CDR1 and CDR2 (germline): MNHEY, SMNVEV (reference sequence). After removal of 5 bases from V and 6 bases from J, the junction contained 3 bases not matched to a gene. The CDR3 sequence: CASSGTGGQPQHF. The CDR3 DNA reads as TGTGCCAGCAGTGGAACAGGGGGTCAGCCCCAGCATTTT.

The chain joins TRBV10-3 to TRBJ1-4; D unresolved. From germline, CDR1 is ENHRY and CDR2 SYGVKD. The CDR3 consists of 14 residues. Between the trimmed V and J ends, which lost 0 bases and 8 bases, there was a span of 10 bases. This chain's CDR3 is CAISESGPGEKLFF. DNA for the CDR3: TGTGCCATCAGTGAGTCTGGTCCGGGAGAAAAACTGTTTTTT.

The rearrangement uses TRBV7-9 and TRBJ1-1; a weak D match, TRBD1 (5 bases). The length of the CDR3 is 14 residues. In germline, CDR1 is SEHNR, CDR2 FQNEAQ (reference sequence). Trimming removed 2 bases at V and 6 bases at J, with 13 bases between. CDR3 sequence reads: CASSLSVTASEAFF. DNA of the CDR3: TGTGCCAGCAGCTTAAGTGTGACAGCCTCTGAAGCTTTCTTT.

This CDR3 is CSASFRHRSYEQYF. CDR3 nucleotide sequence: TGCAGTGCTAGCTTTCGGCACCGTTCCTACGAGCAGTACTTC. The chain is built from TRBV20-1 and TRBJ2-7; D remains unclear. The V gene's germline CDR1 is DFQATT and CDR2 SNEGSKA (reference sequence). V lost 3 bases, J lost 1 base, and 13 bases lay in between. The CDR3 covers 14 residues.

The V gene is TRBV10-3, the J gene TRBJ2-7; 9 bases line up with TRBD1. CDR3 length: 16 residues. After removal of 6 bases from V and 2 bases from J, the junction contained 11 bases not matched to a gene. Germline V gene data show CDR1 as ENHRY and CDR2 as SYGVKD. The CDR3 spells CAISAGTGPRPYEQYF. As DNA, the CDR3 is TGTGCCATCAGCGCCGGGACAGGGCCTAGGCCCTACGAGCAGTACTTC.

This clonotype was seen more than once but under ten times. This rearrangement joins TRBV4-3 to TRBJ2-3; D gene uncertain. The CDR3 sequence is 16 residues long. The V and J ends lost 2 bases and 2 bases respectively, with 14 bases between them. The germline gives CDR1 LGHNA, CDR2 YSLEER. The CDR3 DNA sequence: TGCGCCAGCAGCCAAAGGGTTCGGTCGCCCACAGATACGCAGTATTTT. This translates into CASSQRVRSPTDTQYF.